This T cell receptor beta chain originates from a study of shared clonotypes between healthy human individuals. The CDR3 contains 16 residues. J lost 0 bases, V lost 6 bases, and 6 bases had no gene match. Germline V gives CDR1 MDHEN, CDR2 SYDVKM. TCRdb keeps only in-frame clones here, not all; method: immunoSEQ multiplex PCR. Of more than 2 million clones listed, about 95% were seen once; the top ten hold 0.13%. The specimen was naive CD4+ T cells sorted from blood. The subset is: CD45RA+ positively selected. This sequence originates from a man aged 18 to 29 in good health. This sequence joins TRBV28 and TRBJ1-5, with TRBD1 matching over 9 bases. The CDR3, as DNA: TGTGCCAGCAGGGGGACAGGGCCCTATAGCAATCAGCCCCAGCATTTT. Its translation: CASRGTGPYSNQPQHF. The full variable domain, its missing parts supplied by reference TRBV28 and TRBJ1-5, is DVKVTQSSRYLVKRTGEKVFLECVQDMDHENMFWYRQDPGLGLRLIYFSYDVKMKEKGDIPEGYSVSREKKERFSLILESASTNQTSMYLCASRGTGPYSNQPQHFGDGTRLSIL.